This note documents a single T cell receptor beta chain sequence. The CDR3 consists of 16 residues. CDR1 MGHRA and CDR2 YSYEKL come from the germline V gene. V dropped 3 bases and J dropped 6 bases, with 17 bases sitting between them. The entry originates in a study of blood T cell repertoires in COVID-19. Overall study: Samples of COVID-19 (acute and convalescent) were obtained from the United States, Italy and Spain. T cells, B-cell-depleted T cells, or PBMCs supplied cDNA or gDNA.

In the source study's methods: Reference gene primer amplification gave estimated nucleated cell counts. Assay: immunoSEQ multiplex PCR; the TCRdb copy retains only in-frame clones and omits some. V and J calls and clone size come straight from that table; D and trimming were deduced from the DNA. The table records 200,000 or so clones, 75% to 90% of them present only once. The chain is built from TRBV4-1 and TRBJ2-2, with TRBD2 as a possible D gene (6 bases). The sequence was obtained from a human donor in a cohort sampled during active COVID-19. Sequencing was carried out using peripheral blood. CDR3 region: CASSQAGLNPPGELFF. Written as DNA, the CDR3 is TGCGCCAGCAGCCAGGCGGGACTCAATCCCCCCGGGGAGCTGTTTTTT.